The source of this T cell receptor (beta chain) is a study of T cell changes during pregnancy in multiple sclerosis. Germline V gene sequence: CDR1 MDHEN, CDR2 SYDVKM. This CDR3 region has 13 residues. V lost 4 bases, J lost 8 bases, and 7 bases stayed unmatched. Here immunoSEQ multiplex PCR was the method, and the copy in TCRdb shows in-frame clones only, minus some. The sample includes about 42,000 clones, around 80% seen only once; the top ten take 0.55% to 0.75%. The source of this sequence is a female donor with multiple sclerosis, enrolled in a pregnancy study. Sequencing used CD4+ T cells from peripheral blood mononuclear cells, obtained before pregnancy. The chain links TRBV28 to TRBJ1-2, with 7 bases matching TRBD1. CDR3 loop: CASSSGTEQGYTF. CDR3 nucleotides: TGTGCCAGCAGTTCCGGGACAGAGCAGGGCTACACCTTC.